This T cell receptor beta chain is from a study of T cells in Graves' hyperthyroidism and ophthalmopathy. Study results and caveats: Within blood appeared most thyroid clonotypes that had expanded above 0.001. Ophthalmopathy prediction by the model preceded onset by a median 6.5 months.

The source material, RNA transcripts, was used to amplify TCR beta CDR3 regions. With the HTBI primer set, the TCR CDR3 went through a first round of RT-PCR. TCRdb ran MiXCR on the multiplex PCR reads and lists one entry per CDR3 protein. Among hundreds of thousands of distinct CDR3 sequences listed, about 15% were seen once. The PBMCs studied were ones that came from about 10 ml fresh peripheral blood. Trimming took 0 bases from V and 5 from J, leaving 16 bases between them. CDR1 is DFQATT and CDR2 is SNEGSKA in the germline V gene (reference sequence). The CDR3 extends over 15 amino acids. This clonotype has ten or more counts. Its antigen is as yet unknown.

The sample comprised blood. The V call is TRBV20-1, the J call TRBJ2-5, with D unresolved. This clonotype was obtained from a woman aged 25-40 years with Graves' hyperthyroidism. As DNA, the CDR3 is TGCAGTGCTAGAGATCTTCGTGGCGTCGGGGAGACCCAGTACTTC. It specifies CSARDLRGVGETQYF.